Presented here are 10 T cell receptor beta chains from one specimen sequenced in a study of blood T cell repertoires in COVID-19. Using immunoSEQ multiplex PCR, the repertoire was profiled, and TCRdb retains in-frame clones only, with some absent. Here the sample spans approximately 250,000 clones, about 84% being singletons. The sample consisted of peripheral blood. The receptor set was obtained from a woman of 80 years or more with COVID-19, enrolled during active disease.

The rearrangement links TRBV6-1 to TRBJ2-5; 10 bases map to TRBD1. Germline CDR1 and CDR2: MNHNS and SASEGT. Losses at the gene ends were 6 bases for V and 5 bases for J; bases not matched to a gene: 3. The CDR3 totals 13 residues. In DNA form, the CDR3 reads TGTGCCAGCAGGACAGGGGGCTCGGAGACCCAGTACTTC. It translates to CASRTGGSETQYF.

The chain couples TRBV6-5 to TRBJ1-1; D is perhaps TRBD1 (5 bases). V was cut by 8 bases and J by 4 bases, with 8 bases left in between. Looked up from germline, CDR1 is MNHEY and CDR2 is SVGAGI. The CDR3 is made up of 11 amino acids. CDR3 protein: CASQGSTEAFF. The CDR3 region has the DNA TGTGCCAGCCAGGGAAGCACTGAAGCTTTCTTT.

This clone is a singleton in its sample. The same CDR3 is also encoded by other DNA sequences in this sample. CDR3 in amino acids: CASSLVTGPGNTIYF. Here the CDR3 DNA reads TGTGCCAGCAGCTTAGTAACAGGGCCTGGAAACACCATATATTTT. The rearrangement uses TRBV7-2 and TRBJ1-3, with D possibly being TRBD1 (6 bases). The V gene's germline CDR1 is SGHTA and CDR2 FQGNSA. Trimming pared 1 base from V and 2 bases from J, leaving 9 bases between. This CDR3 has 15 amino acids.

The V gene is TRBV19, the J gene TRBJ1-5; 7 bases fit TRBD1. Germline V gene lookup returns CDR1 LNHDA and CDR2 SQIVND (reference sequence). The CDR3 has 15 residues. Unmatched junction bases numbered 3, after V lost 1 base and J lost 3 bases. This CDR3 reads CASSIGDRVNQPQHF. DNA for the CDR3: TGTGCCAGTAGTATAGGAGACAGGGTCAATCAGCCCCAGCATTTT.

This chain connects TRBV5-3 to TRBJ2-1, with 15 bases aligning to TRBD2. TRBV5-3 is sorted into the ORF group, with uncertain function. With V trimmed by 3 bases and J by 7 bases, 8 bases remained unmatched. There are 17 residues in the CDR3. This CDR3 is CARSSGLAGGRVNEQFF. The CDR3 DNA is TGTGCCAGAAGCTCCGGACTAGCGGGGGGGCGAGTAAATGAGCAGTTCTTC.

The V call is TRBV11-3, the J call TRBJ1-6; TRBD1 matches 8 bases. This CDR3 comprises 14 residues. The germline CDR1 and CDR2 sequences are SGHNT and YENEEA. The trim removed 4 bases at V and 8 bases at J, leaving 4 bases unmatched. CDR3 nucleotides: TGTGCCAGCAGCTCCGGACAGGGCGATTCACCCCTCCACTTT. Its translation is CASSSGQGDSPLHF.

This clone was counted once. This chain connects TRBV19 to TRBJ1-1, with 10 bases identical to TRBD1. Trimming took 6 bases from V and 6 from J; bases not matched to a gene: 4. The CDR3 spans 13 residues. CDR1 is LNHDA, CDR2 SQIVND, per germline (reference sequence). In DNA, the CDR3 is TGTGCCAGTAGGGACAGGGGGGGTTCTGAAGCTTTCTTT. Translation gives CASRDRGGSEAFF.

The chain links TRBV30 to TRBJ2-7, with 7 bases identical to TRBD1. CDR1 GTSNPN and CDR2 SVGIG come from the germline V gene (reference sequence). The CDR3 spans 13 residues. V trimming: 1 base; J trimming: 3 bases; junction bases outside the gene matches: 3. Written as DNA, the CDR3 is TGTGCCTGGAGTGGGGACAGCATCTACGAGCAGTACTTC. It yields the protein CAWSGDSIYEQYF.

The table lists this clone with a few counts. The genes are TRBV7-2 and TRBJ1-2, with 7 bases that match TRBD1. This CDR3 is built from 14 residues. Per germline, CDR1 SGHTA and CDR2 FQGNSA. Germline trimming cut 1 base from V and 4 bases from J; bases unmatched to any gene: 3. In DNA form, the CDR3 reads TGTGCCAGCAGCTTAGATACAGGGGTCTATGGCTACACCTTC. It codes for CASSLDTGVYGYTF. The full variable domain, rest sourced from reference TRBV7-2 and TRBJ1-2, is GAGVSQSPSNKVTEKGKDVELRCDPISGHTALYWYRQSLGQGLEFLIYFQGNSAPDKSGLPSDRFSAERTGGSVSTLTIQRTQQEDSAVYLCASSLDTGVYGYTFGSGTRLTVV.

This clone was seen a few times. The chain is built from TRBV2 and TRBJ1-3; D perhaps matches TRBD1 (6 bases). Trimming left V 0 bases short and J 10 bases short, with 10 bases between. Looked up from germline, CDR1 is SNHLY and CDR2 is FYNNEI. The CDR3 has 13 amino acids. The CDR3 DNA follows: TGTGCCAGCAGTGAAGCGCTTCAGGGGACCATATATTTT. Translating it yields CASSEALQGTIYF.